Sequencing of this T cell receptor (beta chain) was carried out in a study of T-cell memory formation after mild COVID-19. Study-wide results and limits: Contracting CD8+ clones were enriched in EMRA, CD4+ mainly in CM and EM. From day 15 to 85, contracting clones were balanced between CD4 and CD8, whereas later expanders leaned toward CD4+. Pre-infection memory contained some responding clones, which suggested that cross-reactive memory had joined.

This clonotype was recorded at least ten times. Its matching antigen is unknown. The CDR3 has 15 amino acids. V was clipped by 9 bases and J by 3 bases; unmatched bases: 9. Employing constant-segment primers, 5'RACE generated TCR alpha and TCR beta cDNA libraries bearing sample barcodes and UMIs. TCRdb itself ran the 5' RACE reads through MiXCR, one entry per CDR3 protein. This table holds about 260,000 distinct CDR3 sequences, approximately 7.6% found once. Sequenced sample: PBMCs or a T cell subset sorted from them (not recorded which). The TCR was taken from a man aged 18 to 29 who had mild COVID-19 (a few samples of this study predate the infection). Cell type and time point are not known. The V gene is TRBV12-3 or TRBV12-4, the J gene TRBJ1-5; 9 nucleotides match TRBD1. CDR3 bases: TGTGCCAGTAAGACAGGGGGATGGGACAATCAGCCCCAGCATTTT. Encoded protein: CASKTGGWDNQPQHF.